This TCR beta chain was obtained from a study of T-cell reconstitution after alpha-beta-depleted transplantation in children. CDR3 length equals 15 residues. The germline V gene has CDR1 SGHRS and CDR2 YFSETQ. The V gene end was trimmed by 4 bases and the J gene end by 8 bases; junction bases not matched to a gene: 12. This clonotype was seen repeatedly, ten times or more. Molecular barcoding with unique molecular identifiers was used for the TCRbeta library. Using its own MiXCR run on the PCR reads, TCRdb lists one record per CDR3 protein. Of about 230,000 distinct CDR3 sequences listed, around 8.9% are singletons.

Material: PBMCs from the stem cell graft donor, obtained from the stem cell graft. The receptor was isolated from a human donor who donated a stem cell graft to a child with SCID. V usage is TRBV5-1 and J usage is TRBJ1-2, with 9 nucleotides matching TRBD1. CDR3 DNA: TGCGCCAGCAGCCCTCCCGGGACAGGGCATAAGGGCTACACCTTC. This sequence encodes CASSPPGTGHKGYTF.